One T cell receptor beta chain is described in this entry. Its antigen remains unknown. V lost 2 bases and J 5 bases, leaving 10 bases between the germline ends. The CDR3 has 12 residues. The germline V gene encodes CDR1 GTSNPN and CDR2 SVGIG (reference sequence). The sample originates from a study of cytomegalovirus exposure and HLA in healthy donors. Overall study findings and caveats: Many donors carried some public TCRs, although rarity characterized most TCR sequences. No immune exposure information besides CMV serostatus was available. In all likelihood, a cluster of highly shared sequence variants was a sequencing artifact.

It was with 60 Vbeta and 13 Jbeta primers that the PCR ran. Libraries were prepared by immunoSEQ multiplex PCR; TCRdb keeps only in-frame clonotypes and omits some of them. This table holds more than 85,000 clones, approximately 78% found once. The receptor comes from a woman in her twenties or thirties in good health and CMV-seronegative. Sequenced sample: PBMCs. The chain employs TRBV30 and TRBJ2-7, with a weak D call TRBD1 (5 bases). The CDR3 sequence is CAWSPRAHEQYF. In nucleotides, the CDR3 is TGTGCCTGGAGTCCCAGGGCCCACGAGCAGTACTTC.